Listed here are 5 T cell receptor beta chains from one sample, sequenced in a study of cytomegalovirus exposure and HLA in healthy donors. The study ran its PCR with 60 Vbeta and 13 Jbeta primers. Generated by immunoSEQ multiplex PCR, the TCRdb table keeps only in-frame clones and is missing some. The repertoire holds around 270,000 clones, with 80% as singletons. Sample: PBMCs. All receptors come from a girl aged 2-10 years in good health and CMV-seronegative.

The CDR3 sequence: CASSLSDKQYF. Written as DNA, the CDR3 is TGTGCCAGCAGCCTTAGCGACAAGCAGTACTTC. The chain has TRBV11-1 and TRBJ2-7, with a weak D call TRBD2 (5 bases). Germline CDR1 reads SGHAT; CDR2 reads FQDESV (reference sequence). The CDR3 has 11 residues. Deletions cut 5 bases from V and 8 bases from J, with 10 bases between.

CDR3 in DNA: TGTGCCAGCAGCTTGAGGACTAGCGGGAGCTACGAGCAGTACTTC. This gives the protein CASSLRTSGSYEQYF. The gene calls are TRBV11-3 and TRBJ2-7; the match to TRBD2 covers 13 bases. The length of the CDR3 is 15 residues. Trimming at V came to 3 bases and at J to 3 bases, leaving 2 bases not matched to a gene. Germline CDR1 is SGHNT and CDR2 is YENEEA.

V usage is TRBV27 and J usage is TRBJ1-3, with 7 nucleotides matching TRBD1. The germline V gene has CDR1 MNHEY and CDR2 SMNVEV (reference sequence). The V gene end was trimmed by 5 bases and the J gene end by 0 bases; junction bases not matched to a gene: 4. The CDR3 totals 15 residues. CDR3 region: CASSPRDSSGNTIYF. DNA of the CDR3: TGTGCCAGCAGTCCTCGGGACAGCTCTGGAAACACCATATATTTT.

This chain connects TRBV11-1 to TRBJ2-1; D unclear. Trimming removed 4 bases at V and 4 bases at J, with 8 bases between. The germline V gene has CDR1 SGHAT and CDR2 FQDESV (reference sequence). The CDR3 has 13 amino acids. The CDR3 loop is CASSSNIYNEQFF. The DNA of the CDR3 is TGTGCCAGCAGCTCCAACATATACAATGAGCAGTTCTTC.

This CDR3 reads CASSYGDSRYNSPLHF. The CDR3 DNA follows: TGTGCCAGCAGTTACGGGGACAGCCGGTATAATTCACCCCTCCACTTT. The chain carries TRBV6-5 and TRBJ1-6; 7 bases map to TRBD1. CDR1 and CDR2 (germline): MNHEY, SVGAGI. The V segment lost 2 bases and the J segment 4 bases; nucleotides outside the gene matches: 5. This CDR3 is built from 16 residues.